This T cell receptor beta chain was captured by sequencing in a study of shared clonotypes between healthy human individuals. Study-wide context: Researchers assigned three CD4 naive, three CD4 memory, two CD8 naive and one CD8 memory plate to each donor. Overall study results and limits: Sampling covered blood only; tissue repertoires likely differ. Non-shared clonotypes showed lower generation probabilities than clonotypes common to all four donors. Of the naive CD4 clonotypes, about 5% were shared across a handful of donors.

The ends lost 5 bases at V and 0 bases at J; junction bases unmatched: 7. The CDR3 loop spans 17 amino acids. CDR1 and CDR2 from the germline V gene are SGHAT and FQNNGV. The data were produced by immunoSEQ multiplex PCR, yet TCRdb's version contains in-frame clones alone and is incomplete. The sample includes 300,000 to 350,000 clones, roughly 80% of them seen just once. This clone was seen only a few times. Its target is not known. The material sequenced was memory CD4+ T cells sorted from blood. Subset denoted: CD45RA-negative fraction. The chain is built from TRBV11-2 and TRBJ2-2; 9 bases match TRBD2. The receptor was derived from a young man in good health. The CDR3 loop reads CASSRVAGGPNTGELFF. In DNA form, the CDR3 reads TGTGCCAGCAGCCGGGTTGCGGGAGGGCCGAACACCGGGGAGCTGTTTTTT. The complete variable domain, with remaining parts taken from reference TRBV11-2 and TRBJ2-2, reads EAGVAQSPRYKIIEKRQSVAFWCNPISGHATLYWYQQILGQGPKLLIQFQNNGVVDDSQLPKDRFSAERLKGVDSTLKIQPAKLEDSAVYLCASSRVAGGPNTGELFFGEGSRLTVL.